A single sample is the source of the 5 T cell receptor beta chains below, sequenced in a study of regulatory dendritic cells for organ transplantation. Sequencing used immunoSEQ multiplex PCR; TCRdb keeps in-frame clones, though not all of them. The table shows roughly 9,300 clones, with around 80% occurring only once. These receptors' targets are unknown. Allogeneic regulatory or mature dendritic cells were co-cultured for under six days with CFSE-labeled sorted T cells at 1:10. Sequences were obtained from memory CD4+ T cells from blood cultured with dendritic cells. Regarding subset: CD45RO+ memory T cells. The origin of the receptors is a human donor in good health.

This chain connects TRBV6-5 to TRBJ2-7; 8 bases align to TRBD1. CDR3 length: 12 amino acids. V was pared by 6 bases and J by 5 bases, with 3 bases of the junction left unmatched. The germline CDR1 and CDR2 sequences are MNHEY and SVGAGI. The CDR3 DNA reads TGTGCCAGCAGGGGACAGGCGAACGAGCAGTACTTC. It is translated as CASRGQANEQYF.

The chain couples TRBV30 to TRBJ2-5, with TRBD1 matching 7 bases. CDR1 GTSNPN and CDR2 SVGIG come from the germline V gene (reference sequence). V shed 3 bases, J shed 5 bases, and the junction held 0 bases outside the gene matches. This CDR3 contains 11 residues. The CDR3: CAWRTGETQYF. The DNA of the CDR3 is TGTGCCTGGAGGACAGGGGAGACCCAGTACTTC.

V is TRBV19 and J is TRBJ2-3; 11 positions agree with TRBD1. Germline V gene sequence: CDR1 LNHDA, CDR2 SQIVND (reference sequence). The CDR3 is 18 residues long. After removal of 10 bases from V and 5 bases from J, the junction contained 20 bases not matched to a gene. The CDR3 here is CATKEDHRTGGWGDTQYF. In DNA, the CDR3 is TGTGCCACCAAAGAGGATCATCGGACAGGGGGCTGGGGAGATACGCAGTATTTT. The full variable domain, in which reference TRBV19 and TRBJ2-3 provide the parts outside the CDR3, is DGGITQSPKYLFRKEGQNVTLSCEQNLNHDAMYWYRQDPGQGLRLIYYSQIVNDFQKGDIAEGYSVSREKKESFPLTVTSAQKNPTAFYLCATKEDHRTGGWGDTQYFGPGTRLTVL.

The chain is built from TRBV30 and TRBJ2-7; 9 nucleotides line up with TRBD2. J lost 7 bases, V lost 5 bases, and 9 bases had no gene match. This CDR3 has 13 residues. In germline, CDR1 is GTSNPN, CDR2 SVGIG (reference sequence). The CDR3 nucleotides read TGTGCCTGGGGACTAGCGCGACTTGGTGAGCAGTACTTC. Protein: CAWGLARLGEQYF.

CDR3 sequence (DNA): TGTGCCAGCAGCGATGGGGGAGGGGAAGCAGATACGCAGTATTTT. Translated: CASSDGGGEADTQYF. The chain carries TRBV11-3 and TRBJ2-3; 7 nucleotides align to TRBD2. In germline, CDR1 is SGHNT, CDR2 YENEEA. V trimming: 5 bases; J trimming: 4 bases; junction bases outside the gene matches: 9. This CDR3 is built from 15 residues.